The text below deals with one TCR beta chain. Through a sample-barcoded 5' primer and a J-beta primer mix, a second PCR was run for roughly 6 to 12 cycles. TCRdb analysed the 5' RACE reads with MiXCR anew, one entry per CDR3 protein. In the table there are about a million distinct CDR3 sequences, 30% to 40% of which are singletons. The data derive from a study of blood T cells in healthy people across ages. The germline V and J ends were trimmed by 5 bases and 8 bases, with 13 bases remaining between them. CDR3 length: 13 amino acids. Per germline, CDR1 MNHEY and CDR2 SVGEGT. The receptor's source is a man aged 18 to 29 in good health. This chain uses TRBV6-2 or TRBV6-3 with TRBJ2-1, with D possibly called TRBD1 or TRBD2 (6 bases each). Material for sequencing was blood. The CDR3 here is CASSPSGADEQFF. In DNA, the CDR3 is TGTGCCAGCAGTCCCTCGGGGGCCGATGAGCAGTTCTTC.